This T cell receptor (beta chain) originates from a study of T-cell memory formation after mild COVID-19. By sample share, this clonotype is medium-sized (0.01 to 0.1%). Antigen unknown. The germline V gene has CDR1 SGHTA and CDR2 FQGNSA. The V and J ends lost 5 bases and 6 bases, in that order; junction bases with no gene match: 5. The CDR3 consists of 14 residues. Via MiXCR, TCRdb re-called the 5' RACE reads, giving one row per CDR3 protein. Here the sample spans fewer than 550,000 distinct CDR3 sequences, roughly 20% being singletons. Study results and caveats: Contracting CD8+ clones were enriched in EMRA, CD4+ mainly in CM and EM.

The chain has TRBV7-2 and TRBJ2-1; 9 bases are shared with TRBD2. This clonotype was obtained from an adult woman who had mild COVID-19 (a few samples of this study predate the infection). Cell type and time point are not known. Specimen: PBMCs or a T cell subset sorted from them (not recorded which). CDR3 coding DNA: TGTGCCAGCAGCCCCTGGACTAGCGTCAATGAGCAGTTCTTC. Protein product: CASSPWTSVNEQFF. Complete variable domain (other parts from reference TRBV7-2 and TRBJ2-1): GAGVSQSPSNKVTEKGKDVELRCDPISGHTALYWYRQSLGQGLEFLIYFQGNSAPDKSGLPSDRFSAERTGGSVSTLTIQRTQQEDSAVYLCASSPWTSVNEQFFGPGTRLTVL.